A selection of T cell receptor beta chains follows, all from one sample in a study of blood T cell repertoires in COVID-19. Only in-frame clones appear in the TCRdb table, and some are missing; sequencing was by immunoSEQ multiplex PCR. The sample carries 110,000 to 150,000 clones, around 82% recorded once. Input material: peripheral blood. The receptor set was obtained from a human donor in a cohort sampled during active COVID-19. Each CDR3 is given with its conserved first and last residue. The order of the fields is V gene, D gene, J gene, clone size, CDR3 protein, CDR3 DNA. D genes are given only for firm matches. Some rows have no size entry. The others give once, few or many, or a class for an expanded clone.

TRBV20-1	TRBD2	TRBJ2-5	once	CSASRSGGETQYF	TGCAGTGCTAGTCGGTCGGGGGGTGAGACCCAGTACTTC
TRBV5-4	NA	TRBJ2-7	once	CASSLSYRATYEQYF	TGTGCCAGCAGCTTGAGCTACAGGGCTACCTACGAGCAGTACTTC
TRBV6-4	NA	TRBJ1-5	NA	CASSPGGFNQPQHF	TGTGCCAGCAGCCCGGGAGGGTTCAATCAGCCCCAGCATTTT
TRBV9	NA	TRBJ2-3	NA	CASSVVGYSDTQYF	TGTGCCAGCAGCGTAGTTGGTTACTCAGATACGCAGTATTTT
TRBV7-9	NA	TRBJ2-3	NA	CASSYTGTDTQYF	TGTGCCAGCAGCTATACAGGTACCGATACGCAGTATTTT
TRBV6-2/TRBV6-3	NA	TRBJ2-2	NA	CASSPGPTGELFF	TGTGCCAGCAGCCCTGGGCCCACCGGGGAGCTGTTTTTT
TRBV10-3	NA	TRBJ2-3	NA	CAITPGIFTDTQYF	TGTGCCATCACCCCGGGGATCTTCACAGATACGCAGTATTTT
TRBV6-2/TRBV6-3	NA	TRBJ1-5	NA	CASSYGPVTDYQPQHF	TGTGCCAGCAGTTACGGTCCGGTTACAGATTATCAGCCCCAGCATTTT
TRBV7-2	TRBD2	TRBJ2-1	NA	CASSAEGRGGNEQFF	TGTGCCAGCAGCGCAGAGGGGCGGGGGGGCAATGAGCAGTTCTTC
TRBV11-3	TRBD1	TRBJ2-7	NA	CASSKGQGASYEQYF	TGTGCCAGCAGCAAAGGACAGGGGGCGTCCTACGAGCAGTACTTC
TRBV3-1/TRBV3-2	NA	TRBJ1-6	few	CASSVQGSASNSPLHF	TGTGCCAGCAGCGTCCAGGGGTCCGCTTCTAATTCACCCCTCCACTTT
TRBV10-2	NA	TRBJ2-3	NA	CASSAGGDTQYF	TGCGCCAGTAGCGCCGGAGGAGATACGCAGTATTTT
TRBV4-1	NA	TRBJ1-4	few	CASSQGDTGNEKLFF	TGCGCCAGCAGCCAAGGGGACACCGGTAATGAAAAACTGTTTTTT
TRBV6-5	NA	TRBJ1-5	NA	CASRWTDSNQPQHF	TGTGCCAGCAGGTGGACAGATAGCAATCAGCCCCAGCATTTT
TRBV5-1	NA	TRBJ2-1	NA	CASSLVLGVYNEQFF	TGCGCCAGCAGCTTGGTCCTAGGAGTGTACAATGAGCAGTTCTTC
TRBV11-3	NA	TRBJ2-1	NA	CASSSGADPHYNEQFF	TGTGCCAGCAGCTCTGGAGCGGACCCCCATTACAATGAGCAGTTCTTC
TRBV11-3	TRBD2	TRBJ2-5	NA	CASSPGLAGGQETQYF	TGTGCCAGCAGCCCCGGACTAGCGGGGGGCCAAGAGACCCAGTACTTC
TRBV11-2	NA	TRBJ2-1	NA	CASSLDLEQGGEQFF	TGTGCCAGCAGCTTAGATTTAGAACAGGGTGGTGAGCAGTTCTTC
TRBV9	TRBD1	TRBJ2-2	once	CASSPYRPGQARTGELFF	TGTGCCAGCAGCCCGTACCGACCGGGACAGGCCCGGACCGGGGAGCTGTTTTTT
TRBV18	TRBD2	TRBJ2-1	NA	CASSQRTSGSYNEQFF	TGTGCCAGCTCACAACGGACTAGCGGCTCCTACAATGAGCAGTTCTTC
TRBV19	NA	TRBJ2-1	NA	CASTELVGANNEQFF	TGTGCCAGTACGGAGCTTGTGGGGGCGAACAATGAGCAGTTCTTC
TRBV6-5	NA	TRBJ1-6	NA	CASKDRSSYNSPLHF	TGTGCCAGCAAGGACAGAAGCTCCTATAATTCACCCCTCCACTTT
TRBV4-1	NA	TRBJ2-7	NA	CASSQAGLASPHEQYF	TGCGCCAGCAGCCAAGCCGGCTTGGCTAGCCCCCACGAGCAGTACTTC
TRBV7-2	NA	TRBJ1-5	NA	CASSPRDQPQHF	TGTGCCAGCAGCCCCCGCGATCAGCCCCAGCATTTT
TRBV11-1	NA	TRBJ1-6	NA	CASSLVAGANSPLHF	TGTGCCAGCAGCTTAGTCGCAGGGGCCAATTCACCCCTCCACTTT
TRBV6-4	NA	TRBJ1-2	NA	CASSDGPASHYGYTF	TGTGCCAGCAGTGACGGGCCAGCATCTCACTATGGCTACACCTTC
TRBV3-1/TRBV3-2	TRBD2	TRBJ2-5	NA	CASSPNRLAGPRETQYF	TGTGCCAGCAGCCCAAATCGACTAGCGGGCCCGAGAGAGACCCAGTACTTC
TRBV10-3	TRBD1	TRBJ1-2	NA	CAARRGLSGGYTF	TGTGCCGCCAGGAGGGGGCTTTCGGGTGGCTACACCTTC
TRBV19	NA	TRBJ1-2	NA	CASTPSGQGLSYGYTF	TGTGCCAGTACCCCCTCTGGTCAGGGGCTTAGCTATGGCTACACCTTC
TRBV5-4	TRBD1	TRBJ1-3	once	CASSWQGAPSGNTIYF	TGTGCCAGCAGCTGGCAGGGGGCCCCCTCTGGAAACACCATATATTTT
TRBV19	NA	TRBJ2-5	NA	CASSSRVQETQYF	TGTGCCAGTAGTTCCCGGGTACAAGAGACCCAGTACTTC
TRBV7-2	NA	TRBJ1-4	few	CASSLVPGSARRGKLFF	TGTGCCAGCAGCTTAGTCCCGGGGTCAGCCCGCCGTGGAAAACTGTTTTTT
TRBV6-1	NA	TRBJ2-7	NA	CASSERVIEQYF	TGTGCCAGCAGTGAGAGGGTAATCGAGCAGTACTTC
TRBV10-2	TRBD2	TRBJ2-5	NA	CASSEWGGVGETQYF	TGCGCCAGCAGTGAGTGGGGGGGTGTCGGGGAGACCCAGTACTTC
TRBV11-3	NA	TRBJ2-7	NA	CASSPSGSSYEQYF	TGTGCCAGCAGCCCCTCGGGATCCTCCTACGAGCAGTACTTC
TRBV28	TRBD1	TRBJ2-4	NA	CASSSSGTGDIQYF	TGTGCCAGCAGTTCCTCCGGGACAGGGGACATTCAGTACTTC
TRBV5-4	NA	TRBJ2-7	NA	CASSRGTATSREQYF	TGTGCCAGCAGCCGGGGAACGGCGACCTCTAGGGAGCAGTACTTC
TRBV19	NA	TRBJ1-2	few	CASSTPGTTKGLYGYTF	TGTGCCAGTAGTACCCCCGGGACAACAAAGGGGCTCTATGGCTACACCTTC
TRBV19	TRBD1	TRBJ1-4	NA	CASSIGLGQTNEKLFF	TGTGCCAGTAGTATAGGATTGGGACAGACTAATGAAAAACTGTTTTTT
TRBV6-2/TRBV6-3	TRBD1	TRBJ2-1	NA	CASSLQGEPYNEQFF	TGTGCCAGCAGTTTACAGGGGGAGCCATACAATGAGCAGTTCTTC
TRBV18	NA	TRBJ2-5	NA	CASSPSREGAKETQYF	TGTGCCAGCTCCCCGTCCCGGGAGGGGGCGAAAGAGACCCAGTACTTC